What follows are 9 T cell receptor beta chains derived from one specimen sequenced in a study of T-cell reconstitution after alpha-beta-depleted transplantation in children. Researchers prepared the TCRbeta library using unique molecular identifiers, the study reports. MiXCR, applied by TCRdb to the PCR reads, yields one record per CDR3 protein. The sample includes around 410,000 distinct CDR3 sequences, about a tenth seen only once; the top ten take over 4.5%. The material sequenced was PBMCs from the stem cell graft donor, taken from the stem cell graft. The source is a human donor who donated a stem cell graft to a child with acute myeloid leukemia.

The chain couples TRBV5-1 to TRBJ1-2; D possibly corresponds to TRBD1 (6 bases). The CDR3 length is 14 residues. The ends were cut back, 7 bases at V and 1 base at J, with 14 bases in the middle. The V gene's germline CDR1 is SGHRS and CDR2 YFSETQ. The DNA of the CDR3 is TGCGCCAGCCGGGACACGCGCCTTAACTATGGCTACACCTTC. This codes for CASRDTRLNYGYTF.

This clonotype was counted ten times or more. J is TRBJ1-1 and V is TRBV29-1; D is perhaps TRBD1 (5 bases). Deletions cut 2 bases from V and 1 base from J, with 8 bases between. Germline CDR1 and CDR2: SQVTM and ANQGSEA. The CDR3 loop spans 13 amino acids. The CDR3 here is CSVELGANTEAFF. CDR3 nucleotides: TGCAGCGTTGAACTAGGGGCGAACACTGAAGCTTTCTTT.

This chain links TRBV29-1 with TRBJ2-3; perhaps TRBD1 as D (6 bases). This CDR3 comprises 14 residues. Germline assignment: CDR1 SQVTM and CDR2 ANQGSEA. V lost 1 base and J lost 5, with 13 bases in between. This CDR3 is CSVEGRGWGDTQYF. The CDR3 DNA reads as TGCAGCGTTGAAGGAAGGGGGTGGGGAGATACGCAGTATTTT.

The chain has TRBV29-1 and TRBJ2-1, with 7 bases fitting TRBD2. The CDR3 is made up of 13 amino acids. CDR1 is SQVTM, CDR2 ANQGSEA, per germline. The V segment lost 6 bases and the J segment 7 bases; nucleotides outside the gene matches: 9. The CDR3 region has the DNA TGCAGCGTAGGGACTACCTCGGGTAATGAGCAGTTCTTC. It translates to CSVGTTSGNEQFF.

This clonotype was recorded at least ten times. The chain employs TRBV7-2 and TRBJ2-5; D might be TRBD2 (5 bases). CDR3 length equals 12 residues. The germline V gene encodes CDR1 SGHTA and CDR2 FQGNSA. V dropped 5 bases and J dropped 14 bases, with 18 bases sitting between them. CDR3 nucleotide sequence: TGTGCCAGCAGCGCACACCCGGGAAGAGCTTACTTC. Its translation is CASSAHPGRAYF.

This clonotype has just a few counts. The genes are TRBV3-1 and TRBJ2-5; the match to TRBD2 covers 16 bases. The CDR3 has 16 residues. The ends lost 2 bases at V and 7 bases at J; junction bases unmatched: 4. Per germline, CDR1 LGHDT and CDR2 YNNKEL (reference sequence). DNA for the CDR3: TGTGCCAGCAGCCAATCGGGACTAGCGGGGGGGCGGACCCAGTACTTC. Translated, it gives CASSQSGLAGGRTQYF.

As to this clonotype: At one boundary the junction diverges from the germline segment, which might be a read error. V gene TRBV29-1 combines with J gene TRBJ1-1; the match to TRBD1 covers 8 bases. The CDR3 spans 14 residues. Looked up from germline, CDR1 is SQVTM and CDR2 is ANQGSEA. The CDR3 bases are TGCAGCGTTAAAGATCGACAGGGGTCATTCGAAGCTTTCTTT. This translates into CSVKDRQGSFEAFF.

This clonotype was recorded many times. This chain joins TRBV2 and TRBJ1-5; D is uncertain. CDR1 is SNHLY and CDR2 is FYNNEI in the germline V gene. This CDR3 spans 16 amino acids. Trimming pared 4 bases from V and 4 bases from J, leaving 17 bases between. CDR3 sequence (DNA): TGTGCCAGCAGTGCAGATCGGGAGCCTTCAAATCAGCCCCAGCATTTT. The encoded protein is CASSADREPSNQPQHF.

J is TRBJ2-3 and V is TRBV5-1; D assignment may be TRBD1 or TRBD2 (5 bases each). This CDR3 spans 15 amino acids. Deletions cut 0 bases from V and 4 bases from J, with 12 bases between. Germline V lookup: CDR1 SGHRS, CDR2 YFSETQ. The CDR3 sequence: CASSLDGGQSDTQYF. The CDR3 nucleotides read TGCGCCAGCAGCTTGGATGGGGGTCAGTCAGATACGCAGTATTTT.